Listed below are T cell receptor beta chains from one sample, sequenced in a study of cytotoxic CD8 clonotypes in ibrutinib-treated CLL. Clones were sequenced by immunoSEQ multiplex PCR, and TCRdb holds only the in-frame ones, with some missing. The sample yields approximately 330,000 clones, around four fifths seen once. The starting material was PBMCs, obtained before ibrutinib treatment. The receptor source for this set is a human donor with chronic lymphocytic leukemia. Each CDR3 is given with its conserved first and last residue. D genes are given only for firm matches. The size field is filled for only some rows; it gives once, few, many or a size class.

clone_size d_call j_call v_call cdr3_nt cdr3_aa
NA NA TRBJ1-2 TRBV6-6 TGTGCCAGCACCTACAGGGATGGCTACACCTTC CASTYRDGYTF
NA TRBD2 TRBJ2-7 TRBV15 TGTGCCACCAGCAGGATGGGACTACTCCTCTCCTACGAGCAGTACTTC CATSRMGLLLSYEQYF
NA TRBD2 TRBJ2-7 TRBV4-3 TGCGCCAGCAGCCAAGAGGGGGGACTAGCCATCTACGAGCAGTACTTC CASSQEGGLAIYEQYF
NA TRBD1 TRBJ2-7 TRBV25-1 TGTGCCAGCAGTGACTCCGACAGGGCCTACGAGCAGTACTTC CASSDSDRAYEQYF
NA TRBD1 TRBJ1-2 TRBV27 TGTGCCAGCAGTTCGGGACAGCAATATGGCTACACCTTC CASSSGQQYGYTF
NA NA TRBJ2-1 TRBV7-3 TGTGCCAGCAGCTTAAGCCTACCCGGGATGAATGAGCAGTTCTTC CASSLSLPGMNEQFF
NA TRBD1 TRBJ1-5 TRBV19 TGTGCCAGTACTCCACTCCGGGACAGGGTCGATCAGCCCCAGCATTTT CASTPLRDRVDQPQHF
NA NA TRBJ2-1 TRBV30 TGTGCCTGTTCAGGACTTTCTTTGCATAATGAGCAGTTCTTC CACSGLSLHNEQFF
NA TRBD1 TRBJ1-1 TRBV9 TGTGCCAGCAGCGATCGACAGGGAGACACTGAAGCTTTCTTT CASSDRQGDTEAFF
NA TRBD2 TRBJ2-7 TRBV19 TGTGCCAGTAATCAAAGGGCTCCCGGGACTAGCGGGAGAAACTACGAGCAGTACTTC CASNQRAPGTSGRNYEQYF
NA NA TRBJ2-5 TRBV4-3 TGCGCCAGCAGCCATAGCGACTGGGAACAAGAGACCCAGTACTTC CASSHSDWEQETQYF
NA TRBD1 TRBJ2-7 TRBV7-6 TGTGCCAGCAGTTCCTCTCCCCCCGAGGGGACAGGGATTAGCTACGAGCAGTACTTC CASSSSPPEGTGISYEQYF
NA TRBD2 TRBJ2-3 TRBV2 TGTGCCAGCAGAGGCGCGGGACTAGCGGGGAGAACTAGCACAGATACGCAGTATTTT CASRGAGLAGRTSTDTQYF
NA NA TRBJ1-4 TRBV5-4 TGTGCCAGCAGCTTGGGGGCAGGCCCCGGGGGAAAACTGTTTTTT CASSLGAGPGGKLFF
once TRBD1 TRBJ1-2 TRBV29-1 TGCAGCCTAGGGACAGGGAACTATGGCTACACCTTC CSLGTGNYGYTF
once NA TRBJ2-1 TRBV5-1 TGCGCCAGCAGCACGTCTAGCAGAAAACAAAATGAGCAGTTCTTC CASSTSSRKQNEQFF
NA NA TRBJ1-1 TRBV4-3 TGCGCCAGCAGCCAGCAAATACGGAGCACTGAAGCTTTCTTT CASSQQIRSTEAFF
NA TRBD1 TRBJ1-2 TRBV27 TGTGCCAGCAGTTTTAAGGGGACAGTATCGGGCGGCTACACCTTC CASSFKGTVSGGYTF
NA NA TRBJ1-4 TRBV7-2 TGTGCCAGCAGCTTAGCGGTGGGGGCGGGGGAAAAACTGTTTTTT CASSLAVGAGEKLFF
NA TRBD2 TRBJ2-3 TRBV6-1 TGTGCCAGCAGCCTAGCGGGAGGAGGAGATACGCAGTATTTT CASSLAGGGDTQYF
NA NA TRBJ2-5 TRBV6-5 TGTGCCAGCAGTTACTCCCTAGCAAGACCACAAGAGACCCAGTACTTC CASSYSLARPQETQYF
NA TRBD2 TRBJ2-7 TRBV19 TGTGCCAGTAGTATAGACCTCCTTGGAAGCGGGAGTTTGTACGAGCAGTACTTC CASSIDLLGSGSLYEQYF
NA NA TRBJ1-3 TRBV6-5 TGTGCCAGCAGTCCAGACGGACACCCTGGAAACACCATATATTTT CASSPDGHPGNTIYF
NA NA TRBJ2-5 TRBV9 TGTGCCAGCAGCGTAGCGGTCCGGGATCCCCAAGAGACCCAGTACTTC CASSVAVRDPQETQYF
NA TRBD2 TRBJ2-2 TRBV9 TGTGCCAGCAGCGCGCGAGTAGCGGGAGGGCCCGGGAACACCGGGGAGCTGTTTTTT CASSARVAGGPGNTGELFF
NA TRBD1 TRBJ1-1 TRBV4-1 TGCGCCAGCAGCCAATGGGGACAGGGTCCTGAAGCTTTCTTT CASSQWGQGPEAFF
NA TRBD2 TRBJ2-1 TRBV7-9 TGTGCCAGCAGTTCGGGACTAGCGGGTTTTAGCTACAATGAGCAGTTCTTC CASSSGLAGFSYNEQFF
NA TRBD1 TRBJ2-1 TRBV19 TGTGCCAGTAGTATTACAGGGGGATCACCGCAGTTCTTC CASSITGGSPQFF
NA TRBD2 TRBJ2-5 TRBV6-5 TGTGCCAGCATGATACTAGCGGGATTTGTGGAGACCCAGTACTTC CASMILAGFVETQYF
NA TRBD1 TRBJ1-5 TRBV28 TGTGCCAGCAGTTTGACAGGGGGTAGCAATCAGCCCCAGCATTTT CASSLTGGSNQPQHF
NA TRBD1 TRBJ2-1 TRBV7-9 TGTGCCAGCAGCTCGGGACAGGGGAGGCACAATGAGCAGTTCTTC CASSSGQGRHNEQFF